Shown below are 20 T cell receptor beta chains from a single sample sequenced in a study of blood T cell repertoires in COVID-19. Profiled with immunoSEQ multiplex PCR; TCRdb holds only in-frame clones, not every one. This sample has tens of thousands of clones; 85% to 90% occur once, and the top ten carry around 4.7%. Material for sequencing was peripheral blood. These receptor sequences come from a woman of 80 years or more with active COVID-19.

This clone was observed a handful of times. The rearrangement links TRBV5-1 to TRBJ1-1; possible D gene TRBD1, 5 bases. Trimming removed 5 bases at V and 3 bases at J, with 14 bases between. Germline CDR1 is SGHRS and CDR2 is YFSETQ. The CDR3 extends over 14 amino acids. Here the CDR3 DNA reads TGCGCCAGCAGTATCTCCAGGGCTGACACTGAAGCTTTCTTT. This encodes CASSISRADTEAFF.

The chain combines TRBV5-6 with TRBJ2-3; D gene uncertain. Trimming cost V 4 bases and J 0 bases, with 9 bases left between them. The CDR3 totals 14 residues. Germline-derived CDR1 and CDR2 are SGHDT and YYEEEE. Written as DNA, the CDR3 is TGTGCCAGCAGCCGCCAAACTAGCACAGATACGCAGTATTTT. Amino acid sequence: CASSRQTSTDTQYF.

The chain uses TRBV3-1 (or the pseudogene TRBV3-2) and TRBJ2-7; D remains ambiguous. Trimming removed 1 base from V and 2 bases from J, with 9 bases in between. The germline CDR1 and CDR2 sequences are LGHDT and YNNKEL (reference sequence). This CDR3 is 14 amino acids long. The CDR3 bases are TGTGCCAGCAGCCAAGCGCTAAAACCCTACGAGCAGTACTTC. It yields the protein CASSQALKPYEQYF.

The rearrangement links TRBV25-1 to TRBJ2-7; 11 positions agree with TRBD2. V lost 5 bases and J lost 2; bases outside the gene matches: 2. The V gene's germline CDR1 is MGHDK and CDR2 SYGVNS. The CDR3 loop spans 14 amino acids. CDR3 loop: CASSSTSGTYEQYF. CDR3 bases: TGTGCCAGCAGTTCGACTAGCGGGACCTACGAGCAGTACTTC.

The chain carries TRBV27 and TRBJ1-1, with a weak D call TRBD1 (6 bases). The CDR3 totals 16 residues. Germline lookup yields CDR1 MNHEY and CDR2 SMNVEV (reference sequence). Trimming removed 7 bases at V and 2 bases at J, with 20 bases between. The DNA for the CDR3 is TGTGCCAGCAACTCAATACTGGGGGCGGTAAACACTGAAGCTTTCTTT. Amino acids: CASNSILGAVNTEAFF.

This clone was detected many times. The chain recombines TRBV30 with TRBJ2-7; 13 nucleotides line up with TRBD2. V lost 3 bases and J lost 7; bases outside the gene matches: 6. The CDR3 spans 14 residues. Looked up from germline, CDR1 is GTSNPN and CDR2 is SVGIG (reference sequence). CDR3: CAWRRLAGGWEQYF. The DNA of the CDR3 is TGTGCCTGGAGACGACTAGCGGGAGGTTGGGAGCAGTACTTC. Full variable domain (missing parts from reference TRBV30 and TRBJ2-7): SQTIHQWPATLVQPVGSPLSLECTVEGTSNPNLYWYRQAAGRGLQLLFYSVGIGQISSEVPQNLSASRPQDRQFILSSKKLLLSDSGFYLCAWRRLAGGWEQYFGPGTRLTVT.

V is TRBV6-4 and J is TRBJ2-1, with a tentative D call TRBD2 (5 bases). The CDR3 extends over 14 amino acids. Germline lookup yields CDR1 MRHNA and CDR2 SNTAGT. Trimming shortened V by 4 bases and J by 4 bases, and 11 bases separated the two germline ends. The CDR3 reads CASSVEAGYNEQFF. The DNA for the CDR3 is TGTGCCAGCAGTGTAGAGGCGGGTTACAATGAGCAGTTCTTC.

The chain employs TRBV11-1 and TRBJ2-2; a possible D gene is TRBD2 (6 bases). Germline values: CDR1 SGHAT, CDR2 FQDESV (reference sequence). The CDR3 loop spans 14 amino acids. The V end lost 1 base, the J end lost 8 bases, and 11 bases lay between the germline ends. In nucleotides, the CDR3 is TGTGCCAGCAGCTTAGTCGGAGGGCCAGGGGAGCTGTTTTTT. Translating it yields CASSLVGGPGELFF.

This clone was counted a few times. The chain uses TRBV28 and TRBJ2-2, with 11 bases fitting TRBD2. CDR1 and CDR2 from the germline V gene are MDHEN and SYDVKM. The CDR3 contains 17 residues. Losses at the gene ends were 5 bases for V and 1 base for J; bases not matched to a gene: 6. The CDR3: CASSELAGVGNTGELFF. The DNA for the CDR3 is TGTGCCAGCAGTGAACTAGCGGGAGTGGGGAACACCGGGGAGCTGTTTTTT.

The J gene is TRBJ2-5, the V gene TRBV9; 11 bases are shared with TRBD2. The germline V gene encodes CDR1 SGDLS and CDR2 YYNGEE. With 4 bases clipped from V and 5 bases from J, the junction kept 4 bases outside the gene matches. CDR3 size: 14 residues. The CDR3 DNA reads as TGTGCCAGCAGCCCGGGACTAGCGGCCGAGACCCAGTACTTC. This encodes CASSPGLAAETQYF. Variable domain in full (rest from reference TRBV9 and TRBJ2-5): DSGVTQTPKHLITATGQRVTLRCSPRSGDLSVYWYQQSLDQGLQFLIQYYNGEERAKGNILERFSAQQFPDLHSELNLSSLELGDSALYFCASSPGLAAETQYFGPGTRLLVL.

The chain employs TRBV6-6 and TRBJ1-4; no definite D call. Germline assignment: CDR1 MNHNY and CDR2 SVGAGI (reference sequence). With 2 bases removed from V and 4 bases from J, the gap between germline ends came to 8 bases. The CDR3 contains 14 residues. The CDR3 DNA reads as TGTGCCAGCAGTTACGCCCACTTTAATGAAAAACTGTTTTTT. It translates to CASSYAHFNEKLFF.

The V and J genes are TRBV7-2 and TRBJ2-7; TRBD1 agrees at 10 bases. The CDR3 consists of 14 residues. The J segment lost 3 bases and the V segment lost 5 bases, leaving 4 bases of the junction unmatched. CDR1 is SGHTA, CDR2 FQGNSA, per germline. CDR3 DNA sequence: TGTGCCAGCAGCCCACGGGACAGGGGCTACGAGCAGTACTTC. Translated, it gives CASSPRDRGYEQYF.

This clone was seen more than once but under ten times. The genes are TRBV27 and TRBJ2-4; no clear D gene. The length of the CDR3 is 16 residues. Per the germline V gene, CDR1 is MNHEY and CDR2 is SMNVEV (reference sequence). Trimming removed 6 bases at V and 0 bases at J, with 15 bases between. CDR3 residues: CASSPALGLAKNIQYF. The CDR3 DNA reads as TGTGCCAGCAGCCCGGCCCTAGGATTAGCCAAAAACATTCAGTACTTC.

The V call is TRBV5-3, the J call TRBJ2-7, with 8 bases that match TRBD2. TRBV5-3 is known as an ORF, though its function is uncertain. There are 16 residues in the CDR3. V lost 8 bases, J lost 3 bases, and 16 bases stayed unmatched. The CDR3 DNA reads TGTGCCAGTTTAATAGGTACGGGAGGGCCTGTCTACGAGCAGTACTTC. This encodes CASLIGTGGPVYEQYF.

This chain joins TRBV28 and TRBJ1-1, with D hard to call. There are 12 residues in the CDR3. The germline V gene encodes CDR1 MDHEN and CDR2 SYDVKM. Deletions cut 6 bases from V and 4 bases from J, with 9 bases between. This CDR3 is CASSRVFTEAFF. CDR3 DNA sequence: TGTGCCAGCAGCCGGGTCTTCACTGAAGCTTTCTTT.

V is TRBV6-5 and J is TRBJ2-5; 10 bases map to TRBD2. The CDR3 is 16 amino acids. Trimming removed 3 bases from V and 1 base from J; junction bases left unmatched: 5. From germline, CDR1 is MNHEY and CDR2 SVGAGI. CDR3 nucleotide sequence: TGTGCCAGCAGTTATTCCGGACTAGCGGTCCAAGAGACCCAGTACTTC. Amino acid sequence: CASSYSGLAVQETQYF.

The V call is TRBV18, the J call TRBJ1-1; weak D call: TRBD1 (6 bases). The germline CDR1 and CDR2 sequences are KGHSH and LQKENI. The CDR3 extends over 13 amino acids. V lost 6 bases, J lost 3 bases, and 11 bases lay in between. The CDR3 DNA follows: TGTGCCAGCTCTTCCAACAGGGACACTGAAGCTTTCTTT. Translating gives CASSSNRDTEAFF.

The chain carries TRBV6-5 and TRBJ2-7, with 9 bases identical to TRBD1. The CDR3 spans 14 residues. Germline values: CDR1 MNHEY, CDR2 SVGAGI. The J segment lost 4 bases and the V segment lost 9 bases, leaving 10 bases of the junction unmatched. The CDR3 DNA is TGTGCCAGTCAATTCAAACAGGGGGCGTACGAGCAGTACTTC. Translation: CASQFKQGAYEQYF.

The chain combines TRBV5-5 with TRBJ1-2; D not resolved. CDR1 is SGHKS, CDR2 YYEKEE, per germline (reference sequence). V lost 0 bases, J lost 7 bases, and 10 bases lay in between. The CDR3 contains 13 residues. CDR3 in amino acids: CASSLDPLSGYTF. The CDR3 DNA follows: TGTGCCAGCAGCTTGGACCCTCTCAGTGGCTACACCTTC.

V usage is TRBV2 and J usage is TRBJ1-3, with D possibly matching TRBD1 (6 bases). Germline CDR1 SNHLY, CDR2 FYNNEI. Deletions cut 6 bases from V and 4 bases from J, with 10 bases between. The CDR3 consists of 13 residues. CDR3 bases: TGTGCCAGCAGAGGACAGCTAGGAAACACCATATATTTT. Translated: CASRGQLGNTIYF.